Listed below are T cell receptor beta chains from one sample, sequenced in a study of blood T cell repertoires in COVID-19. The assay was immunoSEQ multiplex PCR, and TCRdb's table has in-frame clones only and misses some. The table includes approximately 74,000 clones, 84% detected once. Sequencing was carried out using peripheral blood. All receptors come from a man between 65 and 80 years old with acute or convalescent COVID-19. Each CDR3 is given with its conserved first and last residue. A D gene is named only where the DNA matches it firmly. Clone size appears in some rows only: once, few, many, or a class for an expanded clone.

J: TRBJ1-6; V: TRBV7-9; D: .; size: once; CDR3: CASSPGSGAGFNNSPLHF; DNA: TGTGCCAGCAGCCCCGGTAGCGGGGCCGGATTCAATAATTCACCCCTCCACTTT
J: TRBJ2-3; V: TRBV28; D: TRBD2; size: .; CDR3: CASSFPGLARDTQYF; DNA: TGTGCCAGCAGTTTCCCGGGACTAGCTCGCGATACGCAGTATTTT
J: TRBJ1-1; V: TRBV5-1; D: TRBD1; size: .; CDR3: CASSPQGGTEAFF; DNA: TGCGCCAGCAGCCCCCAGGGGGGCACTGAAGCTTTCTTT
J: TRBJ1-1; V: TRBV19; D: TRBD1; size: .; CDR3: CASSRGQLNTEAFF; DNA: TGTGCCAGTAGTAGGGGACAGCTGAACACTGAAGCTTTCTTT
J: TRBJ1-6; V: TRBV2; D: .; size: .; CDR3: CASSEVQGSPLHF; DNA: TGTGCCAGCAGTGAAGTTCAGGGTTCACCCCTCCACTTT
J: TRBJ1-5; V: TRBV7-2; D: TRBD1; size: .; CDR3: CASSLGQGVGQPQHF; DNA: TGTGCCAGCAGCTTAGGACAGGGAGTTGGACAGCCCCAGCATTTT
J: TRBJ2-3; V: TRBV5-1; D: TRBD1; size: .; CDR3: CASSLDGQGRSTQYF; DNA: TGCGCCAGCAGCTTGGATGGACAGGGGCGAAGTACGCAGTATTTT
J: TRBJ1-2; V: TRBV5-1; D: .; size: .; CDR3: CASSLDQADLYGYTF; DNA: TGCGCCAGCAGCTTGGATCAGGCCGACCTCTATGGCTACACCTTC
J: TRBJ1-4; V: TRBV5-5; D: .; size: .; CDR3: CASSLPGLGEKLFF; DNA: TGTGCCAGCAGCTTGCCAGGTTTGGGTGAAAAACTGTTTTTT
J: TRBJ2-7; V: TRBV29-1; D: .; size: .; CDR3: CSALSSGSSYEQYF; DNA: TGCAGCGCTTTGTCGTCGGGGTCATCCTACGAGCAGTACTTC
J: TRBJ2-2; V: TRBV5-4; D: .; size: few; CDR3: CASSLSFLGELFF; DNA: TGTGCCAGCAGCTTGTCCTTCCTAGGGGAGCTGTTTTTT
J: TRBJ1-3; V: TRBV14; D: .; size: .; CDR3: CASSQGHGLGNTIYF; DNA: TGTGCCAGCAGCCAAGGGCACGGACTCGGAAACACCATATATTTT
J: TRBJ2-7; V: TRBV29-1; D: TRBD2; size: .; CDR3: CSVGGGSYEQYF; DNA: TGCAGCGTTGGCGGGGGTTCCTACGAGCAGTACTTC
J: TRBJ1-1; V: TRBV7-2; D: TRBD1; size: .; CDR3: CASSGGTGMNTEAFF; DNA: TGTGCCAGCAGCGGAGGGACAGGGATGAACACTGAAGCTTTCTTT
J: TRBJ1-2; V: TRBV4-1; D: TRBD1; size: few; CDR3: CASSQGDRSYGYTF; DNA: TGCGCCAGCAGCCAGGGGGACAGGAGCTATGGCTACACCTTC
J: TRBJ2-7; V: TRBV24-1; D: TRBD2; size: .; CDR3: CATSRPKAGSYEQYF; DNA: TGTGCCACCAGTAGGCCGAAAGCGGGATCCTACGAGCAGTACTTC
J: TRBJ1-5; V: TRBV19; D: .; size: .; CDR3: CASQGGKRGGNQPQHF; DNA: TGTGCCAGCCAGGGAGGGAAGAGGGGAGGCAATCAGCCCCAGCATTTT
J: TRBJ1-1; V: TRBV16; D: .; size: .; CDR3: CASSQTAQANTEAFF; DNA: TGTGCCAGCAGCCAAACGGCGCAGGCGAACACTGAAGCTTTCTTT
J: TRBJ1-1; V: TRBV5-1; D: .; size: .; CDR3: CASSLRGAGTEAFF; DNA: TGCGCCAGCAGCTTGCGCGGGGCTGGGACTGAAGCTTTCTTT
J: TRBJ1-2; V: TRBV3-1/TRBV3-2; D: .; size: .; CDR3: CASSQGRRGYTF; DNA: TGTGCCAGCAGCCAAGGGAGAAGGGGCTACACCTTC
J: TRBJ2-4; V: TRBV14; D: .; size: .; CDR3: CASSQRGQPLAKNIQYF; DNA: TGTGCCAGCAGCCAGAGAGGACAGCCTCTAGCCAAAAACATTCAGTACTTC
J: TRBJ1-5; V: TRBV19; D: .; size: .; CDR3: CASSMPGSSGQPQHF; DNA: TGTGCCAGTAGTATGCCGGGATCCTCCGGTCAGCCCCAGCATTTT
J: TRBJ2-3; V: TRBV6-6; D: TRBD2; size: .; CDR3: CASTLIPTSGRNTQYF; DNA: TGTGCCAGCACCCTCATCCCGACTAGCGGGAGAAATACGCAGTATTTT
J: TRBJ1-6; V: TRBV6-5; D: .; size: .; CDR3: CASRRWDSPLHF; DNA: TGTGCCAGCAGGCGGTGGGATTCACCCCTCCACTTT
J: TRBJ1-2; V: TRBV7-3; D: TRBD1; size: .; CDR3: CASSPGQGEAGGYTF; DNA: TGTGCCAGCAGCCCAGGACAGGGGGAGGCTGGTGGCTACACCTTC
J: TRBJ2-3; V: TRBV7-9; D: TRBD2; size: .; CDR3: CASRLAGWPDTQYF; DNA: TGTGCCAGTCGACTAGCGGGATGGCCAGATACGCAGTATTTT
J: TRBJ2-3; V: TRBV6-5; D: .; size: .; CDR3: CASKIVTSTDTQYF; DNA: TGTGCCAGCAAGATCGTTACTAGCACAGATACGCAGTATTTT
J: TRBJ1-5; V: TRBV6-2/TRBV6-3; D: .; size: .; CDR3: CASSPTGYSNQPQHF; DNA: TGTGCCAGCAGTCCCACAGGTTATAGCAATCAGCCCCAGCATTTT
J: TRBJ2-7; V: TRBV20-1; D: .; size: once; CDR3: CSAFSVYEQYF; DNA: TGCAGTGCTTTCTCAGTCTACGAGCAGTACTTC
J: TRBJ1-6; V: TRBV27; D: TRBD1; size: .; CDR3: CASSLRTGPNSPLHF; DNA: TGTGCCAGCAGCCTTCGGACAGGACCTAATTCACCCCTCCACTTT
J: TRBJ2-7; V: TRBV29-1; D: .; size: .; CDR3: CSVLSAYEQYF; DNA: TGCAGCGTTCTCTCAGCCTACGAGCAGTACTTC
J: TRBJ1-1; V: TRBV3-1/TRBV3-2; D: .; size: .; CDR3: CASISPGTEAFF; DNA: TGTGCCAGCATCTCGCCGGGCACTGAAGCTTTCTTT
J: TRBJ1-4; V: TRBV6-6; D: .; size: .; CDR3: CASSLGGKLFF; DNA: TGTGCCAGCAGCCTCGGGGGAAAACTGTTTTTT
J: TRBJ1-2; V: TRBV24-1; D: .; size: .; CDR3: CATSDHSYGYTF; DNA: TGTGCCACCAGTGATCACAGCTATGGCTACACCTTC
J: TRBJ1-1; V: TRBV7-3; D: .; size: .; CDR3: CASSAHSGNTEAFF; DNA: TGTGCCAGCAGCGCCCACTCAGGGAACACTGAAGCTTTCTTT
J: TRBJ2-1; V: TRBV4-1; D: .; size: few; CDR3: CASSQRNDRSSYNEQFF; DNA: TGCGCCAGCAGCCAAAGGAACGACAGAAGCTCCTACAATGAGCAGTTCTTC
J: TRBJ1-3; V: TRBV7-9; D: .; size: .; CDR3: CASSLEQSGNTIYF; DNA: TGTGCCAGCAGCTTAGAGCAATCTGGAAACACCATATATTTT
J: TRBJ1-1; V: TRBV27; D: .; size: few; CDR3: CASTRRGALSTEAFF; DNA: TGTGCCAGCACCCGCCGCGGCGCCCTGAGCACTGAAGCTTTCTTT
J: TRBJ1-1; V: TRBV28; D: .; size: .; CDR3: CASTNRVNTEAFF; DNA: TGTGCCAGCACTAATCGGGTGAATACTGAAGCTTTCTTT
J: TRBJ2-5; V: TRBV2; D: .; size: .; CDR3: CASSVVRGQETQYF; DNA: TGTGCCAGCAGTGTGGTCCGGGGGCAAGAGACCCAGTACTTC
J: TRBJ2-2; V: TRBV5-1; D: .; size: .; CDR3: CASSRQGNTGELFF; DNA: TGCGCCAGCAGCCGGCAGGGCAACACCGGGGAGCTGTTTTTT
J: TRBJ1-1; V: TRBV12-5; D: .; size: .; CDR3: CASGAPETGNTEAFF; DNA: TGTGCTAGTGGTGCCCCCGAGACGGGGAACACTGAAGCTTTCTTT
J: TRBJ1-3; V: TRBV6-5; D: TRBD1; size: few; CDR3: CASSSRQGVGNTIYF; DNA: TGTGCCAGCAGTTCCCGACAGGGGGTAGGGAACACCATATATTTT
J: TRBJ2-1; V: TRBV3-1/TRBV3-2; D: TRBD2; size: .; CDR3: CASSQEGLAGGPREQFF; DNA: TGTGCCAGCAGCCAAGAAGGGCTAGCGGGAGGGCCGCGGGAGCAGTTCTTC
J: TRBJ1-2; V: TRBV18; D: .; size: .; CDR3: CASSPGRGYGYTF; DNA: TGTGCCAGCTCACCAGGACGGGGCTATGGCTACACCTTC
J: TRBJ2-7; V: TRBV7-2; D: .; size: .; CDR3: CASSLQGSHEQYF; DNA: TGTGCCAGCAGCTTACAGGGTTCTCACGAGCAGTACTTC
J: TRBJ2-1; V: TRBV10-3; D: .; size: once; CDR3: CAIGGTGYNEQFF; DNA: TGTGCCATCGGCGGGACTGGGTACAATGAGCAGTTCTTC
J: TRBJ1-5; V: TRBV28; D: TRBD1; size: .; CDR3: CASIGQGTGQPQHF; DNA: TGTGCCAGCATAGGACAGGGAACCGGGCAGCCCCAGCATTTT
J: TRBJ2-1; V: TRBV27; D: TRBD2; size: .; CDR3: CASSLFRTLSGSRDNEQFF; DNA: TGTGCCAGCAGTTTATTCCGAACCCTTAGCGGGAGCCGTGACAATGAGCAGTTCTTC
J: TRBJ1-5; V: TRBV4-1; D: .; size: .; CDR3: CASSQGLDSNQPQHF; DNA: TGCGCCAGCAGCCAGGGACTAGATAGCAATCAGCCCCAGCATTTT
J: TRBJ2-7; V: TRBV7-2; D: .; size: .; CDR3: CASSLFQGSEQYF; DNA: TGTGCCAGCAGCTTATTTCAGGGTTCCGAGCAGTACTTC